One and the same sample provided the 27 T cell receptor beta chains below, sequenced in a study of T cell repertoires in cytomegalovirus infection (dated by TCRdb to about 2019). Data came from an Illumina HiSeq 1500. TCRdb itself trimmed the public reads at Q25 with fastp, ran MiXCR and retained productive beta chains. Entries that share a CDR3 protein sequence are merged under the most common genes and DNA. Present in this sample are fewer than 700,000 distinct CDR3 sequences, 20% to 30% of which were seen just once. The ten largest clones add up to 7% to 9% of the sample. Sequencing was carried out using CD8+ T cells from PBMCs. The source of these receptors is a human donor in good health (CMV status not recorded). Some clones in this sample may be carry-over from other donors' samples.

This clonotype occurred many times. The chain joins TRBV7-6 to TRBJ2-3; D gene ambiguous. Trimming removed 5 bases at V and 2 bases at J, with 23 bases between. This CDR3 is 18 amino acids long. Germline lookup yields CDR1 SGHVS and CDR2 FNYEAQ. The CDR3 is CASSPPSVGWDTTDTQYF. In DNA, the CDR3 is TGTGCCAGCAGCCCACCCTCCGTAGGGTGGGATACCACAGATACGCAGTATTTT.

The V call is TRBV6-5, the J call TRBJ2-6; D is undetermined. CDR3 length: 17 residues. CDR1 and CDR2 from the germline V gene are MNHEY and SVGAGI. The V end lost 0 bases, the J end lost 2 bases, and 11 bases lay between the germline ends. CDR3 in amino acids: CASSYSGQVAGANVLTF. The DNA of the CDR3 is TGTGCCAGCAGTTACTCGGGTCAGGTGGCTGGGGCCAACGTCCTGACTTTC.

The table lists this clonotype with many counts. The chain uses TRBV7-6 and TRBJ2-2, with a weak D call TRBD1 (6 bases). This CDR3 has 16 amino acids. V was clipped by 5 bases and J by 4 bases, with 17 bases between them. Germline lookup yields CDR1 SGHVS and CDR2 FNYEAQ. The CDR3 DNA reads TGTGCCAGCAGCAGCTGGGACAAGTCGAGCACCGGGGAGCTGTTTTTT. It is translated as CASSSWDKSSTGELFF.

This clonotype was detected a few times. The chain joins TRBV14 to TRBJ1-1; no definite D call. Germline CDR1 reads SGHDN; CDR2 reads FVKESK. The CDR3 consists of 13 residues. Trimming cost V 1 base and J 4 bases, with 7 bases left between them. This CDR3 reads CASSQGRVTEAFF. DNA for the CDR3: TGTGCCAGCAGCCAAGGAAGGGTCACTGAAGCTTTCTTT.

This clonotype was observed a handful of times. The chain combines TRBV7-6 with TRBJ1-2, with 9 bases lining up with TRBD1. The CDR3 runs to 14 residues. The ends lost 2 bases at V and 8 bases at J; junction bases unmatched: 6. Germline-derived CDR1 and CDR2 are SGHVS and FNYEAQ. CDR3 sequence reads: CASSLRGQGEGYTF. The CDR3 DNA reads TGTGCCAGCAGCTTACGGGGACAGGGAGAAGGCTACACCTTC. The full variable domain, in which reference TRBV7-6 and TRBJ1-2 provide the parts outside the CDR3, is GAGVSQSPRYKVTKRGQDVALRCDPISGHVSLYWYRQALGQGPEFLTYFNYEAQQDKSGLPNDRFSAERPEGSISTLTIQRTEQRDSAMYRCASSLRGQGEGYTFGSGTRLTVV.

Only a few counts were recorded for this clonotype. The chain joins TRBV2 to TRBJ1-1, with unresolved D. Germline V gene sequence: CDR1 SNHLY, CDR2 FYNNEI. V lost 4 bases and J lost 4, with 10 bases in between. The CDR3 spans 13 residues. CDR3 amino acids: CASSGKGVTEAFF. CDR3 DNA sequence: TGTGCCAGCAGTGGGAAGGGTGTCACTGAAGCTTTCTTT.

This clonotype has just one count. The chain has TRBV29-1 and TRBJ2-2; D is perhaps TRBD2 (7 bases). The CDR3 covers 13 residues. Trimming pared 2 bases from V and 6 bases from J, leaving 10 bases between. CDR1 is SQVTM and CDR2 is ANQGSEA in the germline V gene. The DNA of the CDR3 is TGCAGCGTTGAAAGGGGGAGGGCCGGGGAGCTGTTTTTT. Translation: CSVERGRAGELFF.

This clonotype occurred many times. The chain carries TRBV7-6 and TRBJ1-2; D gene uncertain. The germline CDR1 and CDR2 sequences are SGHVS and FNYEAQ. Trimming removed 0 bases at V and 4 bases at J, with 12 bases between. The CDR3 contains 15 residues. The CDR3 loop is CASSLAAGTGYGYTF. DNA of the CDR3: TGTGCCAGCAGCTTAGCGGCGGGTACGGGCTATGGCTACACCTTC.

Comments on this clonotype: Germline is not matched at one junction end, which may reflect a read error. The rearrangement joins TRBV13 to TRBJ2-1; D unresolved. Germline CDR1 PRHDT, CDR2 FYEKMQ (reference sequence). The CDR3 has 13 residues. The CDR3 nucleotides are TGTGTCAGCAGCCCTACTAATTACAATGAGCAGTTCTTC. The encoded protein is CVSSPTNYNEQFF.

The CDR3 protein is CASSAEIAYEQYF. CDR3 nucleotides: TGTGCCAGCAGCGCGGAAATCGCCTACGAGCAGTACTTC. This chain connects TRBV2 to TRBJ2-7; D ambiguous. The germline V gene encodes CDR1 SNHLY and CDR2 FYNNEI. The V end lost 6 bases, the J end lost 2 bases, and 11 bases lay between the germline ends. The CDR3 has 13 amino acids.

This clonotype was observed many times. The chain combines TRBV18 with TRBJ2-5; 12 bases are shared with TRBD1. Germline values: CDR1 KGHSH, CDR2 LQKENI. This CDR3 has 15 amino acids. V gave up 6 bases and J gave up 5 bases; unmatched junction bases: 7. CDR3 region: CASSGGTGGWETQYF. CDR3 DNA: TGTGCCAGCTCCGGCGGGACAGGGGGCTGGGAGACCCAGTACTTC.

This clonotype has more than one count but fewer than ten. The J gene is TRBJ2-5, the V gene TRBV7-9; TRBD2 aligns across 8 bases. The trim removed 4 bases at V and 0 bases at J, leaving 7 bases unmatched. The CDR3 runs 16 residues. Germline CDR1 and CDR2: SEHNR and FQNEAQ (reference sequence). CDR3 sequence: CASSSGTSWDQETQYF. CDR3 bases: TGTGCCAGCAGCTCCGGGACTAGTTGGGACCAAGAGACCCAGTACTTC. The whole variable domain, filled in from reference TRBV7-9 and TRBJ2-5, reads DTGVSQNPRHKITKRGQNVTFRCDPISEHNRLYWYRQTLGQGPEFLTYFQNEAQLEKSRLLSDRFSAERPKGSFSTLEIQRTEQGDSAMYLCASSSGTSWDQETQYFGPGTRLLVL.

This clonotype was seen a single time. The junction shows a germline mismatch at one end, possibly a read error. The chain employs TRBV28 and TRBJ2-1, with a weak D call TRBD2 (6 bases). CDR1 is MDHEN, CDR2 SYDVKM, per germline. CDR3 length equals 15 residues. CDR3 amino acids: CTSSFRVAAYNEQFF. The DNA for the CDR3 is TGTACCAGCAGTTTTAGGGTAGCGGCCTACAATGAGCAGTTCTTC.

The chain carries TRBV7-2 and TRBJ2-7; tentatively, D is TRBD1 (7 bases). Trimming stripped 5 bases from V and 6 bases from J, with 14 bases between. The CDR3 contains 13 residues. Germline values: CDR1 SGHTA, CDR2 FQGNSA. CDR3 loop: CASSPGGSGEQYF. The CDR3 bases are TGTGCCAGCAGCCCAGGGGGGTCTGGCGAGCAGTACTTC. The whole variable domain, remainder taken from reference TRBV7-2 and TRBJ2-7, is GAGVSQSPSNKVTEKGKDVELRCDPISGHTALYWYRQSLGQGLEFLIYFQGNSAPDKSGLPSDRFSAERTGGSVSTLTIQRTQQEDSAVYLCASSPGGSGEQYFGPGTRLTVT.

The chain combines TRBV29-1 with TRBJ2-2; D possibly corresponds to TRBD1 (5 bases). The germline V gene encodes CDR1 SQVTM and CDR2 ANQGSEA. The CDR3 covers 15 residues. V was trimmed by 0 bases and J by 3 bases, leaving 11 bases between them. CDR3 sequence (DNA): TGCAGCGTTGAAGACGTAGGCAGGGACACCGGGGAGCTGTTTTTT. It is translated as CSVEDVGRDTGELFF.

This clonotype has at least ten counts. The J gene is TRBJ2-3, the V gene TRBV25-1; D gene uncertain. V lost 1 base to trimming and J lost 2 bases, with 7 bases between them. Germline CDR1 reads MGHDK; CDR2 reads SYGVNS. This CDR3 region has 14 residues. DNA of the CDR3: TGTGCCAGCAGTGAATCTGGCTTCACAGATACGCAGTATTTT. It is translated as CASSESGFTDTQYF.

The rearrangement uses TRBV7-6 and TRBJ1-1, with D tentatively TRBD1 (6 bases). V lost 4 bases, J lost 7 bases, and 16 bases lay in between. There are 14 residues in the CDR3. Germline assignment: CDR1 SGHVS and CDR2 FNYEAQ. CDR3 sequence reads: CASSSSPTGNEAFF. The CDR3 nucleotides read TGTGCCAGCAGCTCATCTCCGACAGGTAATGAAGCTTTCTTT.

The chain is built from TRBV6-5 and TRBJ1-1; possibly TRBD1 for D (5 bases). Germline V gene sequence: CDR1 MNHEY, CDR2 SVGAGI. V dropped 0 bases and J dropped 3 bases, with 11 bases sitting between them. The CDR3 is 15 residues long. The CDR3 nucleotides are TGTGCCAGCAGTTACTCGGGGGGAGGAGACACTGAAGCTTTCTTT. Protein product: CASSYSGGGDTEAFF.

The chain carries TRBV6-5 and TRBJ2-7, with unresolved D. The germline CDR1 and CDR2 sequences are MNHEY and SVGAGI. The CDR3 spans 13 residues. Trimming pared 4 bases from V and 4 bases from J, leaving 11 bases between. The chain's CDR3 is CASSWRTEYEQYF. The CDR3 region has the DNA TGTGCCAGCAGTTGGCGGACCGAATACGAGCAGTACTTC.

This clonotype has just a few counts. The chain couples TRBV9 to TRBJ1-1, with unresolved D. The CDR3 sequence is 14 residues long. Trimming took 0 bases from V and 1 from J, leaving 7 bases between them. CDR1 is SGDLS and CDR2 is YYNGEE in the germline V gene. DNA of the CDR3: TGTGCCAGCAGCGTAGTCGTGGGGAACACTGAAGCTTTCTTT. Translation: CASSVVVGNTEAFF.

This sequence joins TRBV20-1 and TRBJ1-5, with D uncertain. Germline V gene data show CDR1 as DFQATT and CDR2 as SNEGSKA (reference sequence). This CDR3 comprises 14 residues. V was clipped by 2 bases and J by 6 bases, with 14 bases between them. CDR3 protein: CSARRVEGGQPQHF. In DNA, the CDR3 is TGCAGTGCTAGAAGGGTAGAGGGCGGTCAGCCCCAGCATTTT.

V and J are TRBV28 and TRBJ1-6; D may be TRBD1 (5 bases). Between the trimmed V and J ends, which lost 1 base and 6 bases, there was a span of 10 bases. The CDR3 covers 15 residues. The germline V gene has CDR1 MDHEN and CDR2 SYDVKM. The CDR3, as DNA: TGTGCCAGCAGTTTATCGTTGACAGCTAATTCACCCCTCCACTTT. This translates into CASSLSLTANSPLHF.

V gene TRBV6-5 combines with J gene TRBJ2-1; 9 bases match TRBD2. The CDR3 length is 13 residues. The germline V gene has CDR1 MNHEY and CDR2 SVGAGI. Trimming cost V 7 bases and J 8 bases; bases outside gene matches: 6. The CDR3 loop reads CASKPGLAYEQFF. The CDR3 DNA reads as TGTGCCAGCAAGCCGGGACTAGCTTATGAGCAGTTCTTC.

With regard to this clonotype: A much larger clone lies a single base off, so this may be a read error. CDR3 region: CASSSPTSRVRDIQYF. The CDR3 DNA reads as TGTGCCAGCAGCTCTCCGACTAGCCGGGTGCGGGACATTCAGTACTTC. J is TRBJ2-4 and V is TRBV7-3; 7 positions match TRBD2. This CDR3 is built from 16 residues. The germline V gene has CDR1 SGHTA and CDR2 FQGTGA. The J segment lost 8 bases and the V segment lost 4 bases, leaving 14 bases of the junction unmatched.

In this sample, this clonotype turned up many times. This rearrangement joins TRBV7-2 to TRBJ1-6, with TRBD1 identical over 8 bases. The germline gives CDR1 SGHTA, CDR2 FQGNSA. V shed 5 bases and J 8 bases; nucleotides not matched to a gene: 14. The CDR3 length is 17 residues. CDR3 coding DNA: TGTGCCAGCAGCCCCTGGGGGACAGGTTGGATGGATTCACCCCTCCACTTT. This codes for CASSPWGTGWMDSPLHF. Filled out from reference TRBV7-2 and TRBJ1-6, the complete variable domain reads GAGVSQSPSNKVTEKGKDVELRCDPISGHTALYWYRQSLGQGLEFLIYFQGNSAPDKSGLPSDRFSAERTGGSVSTLTIQRTQQEDSAVYLCASSPWGTGWMDSPLHFGNGTRLTVT.

This clonotype was detected ten times or more. The rearrangement joins TRBV7-9 to TRBJ2-7; D is perhaps TRBD2 (5 bases). The CDR3 is 17 amino acids. The V end lost 0 bases, the J end lost 3 bases, and 18 bases lay between the germline ends. Germline V lookup: CDR1 SEHNR, CDR2 FQNEAQ (reference sequence). The CDR3 loop is CASSLASGRVGSYEQYV. The CDR3 DNA follows: TGTGCCAGCAGCTTAGCCTCTGGACGGGTTGGGAGCTACGAGCAGTACGTC.

The table lists this clonotype with many counts. The chain has TRBV10-3 and TRBJ1-4; D may be TRBD1 (6 bases). V was trimmed by 2 bases and J by 4 bases, leaving 8 bases between them. CDR1 is ENHRY and CDR2 is SYGVKD in the germline V gene. The CDR3 length is 14 residues. This CDR3 is CAISEPDSNEKLFF. DNA of the CDR3: TGTGCCATCAGTGAGCCGGACAGTAATGAAAAACTGTTTTTT.